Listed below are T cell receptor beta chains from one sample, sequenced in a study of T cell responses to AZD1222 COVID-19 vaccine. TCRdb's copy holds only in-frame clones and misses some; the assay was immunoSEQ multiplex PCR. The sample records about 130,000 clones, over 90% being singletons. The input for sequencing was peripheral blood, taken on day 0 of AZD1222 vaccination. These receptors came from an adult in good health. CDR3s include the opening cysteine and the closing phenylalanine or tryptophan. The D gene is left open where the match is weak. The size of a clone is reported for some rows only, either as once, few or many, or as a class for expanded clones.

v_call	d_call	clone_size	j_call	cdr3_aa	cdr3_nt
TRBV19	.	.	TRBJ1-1	CASSSTANTEAFF	TGTGCCAGTAGTAGTACTGCGAACACTGAAGCTTTCTTT
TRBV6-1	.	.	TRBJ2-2	CASSEELFGLGALNGELFF	TGTGCCAGCAGTGAAGAGTTGTTTGGGTTGGGGGCGCTGAACGGGGAGCTGTTTTTT
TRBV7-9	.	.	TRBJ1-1	CASSLSRDSPGKTEAFF	TGTGCCAGCAGCTTAAGCCGGGACTCCCCTGGGAAGACTGAAGCTTTCTTT
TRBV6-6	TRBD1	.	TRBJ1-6	CASSLTGSGSPLHF	TGTGCCAGCAGTTTGACAGGGTCAGGATCACCCCTCCACTTT
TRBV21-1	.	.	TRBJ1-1	CASGVGGTTNTEAFF	TGTGCCAGTGGTGTGGGGGGGACAACGAACACTGAAGCTTTCTTT
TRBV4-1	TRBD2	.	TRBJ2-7	CASSQDIRAGDEQYF	TGCGCCAGCAGCCAAGATATACGGGCGGGAGACGAGCAGTACTTC
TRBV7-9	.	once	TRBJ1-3	CASSLGGATSGNTIYF	TGTGCCAGCAGCTTAGGGGGGGCCACCTCTGGAAACACCATATATTTT
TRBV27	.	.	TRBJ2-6	CASTHGISGANVLTF	TGTGCCAGCACCCATGGGATCTCTGGGGCCAACGTCCTGACTTTC
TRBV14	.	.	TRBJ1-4	CASSQGGWAGREKLFF	TGTGCCAGCAGCCAAGGGGGTTGGGCAGGACGGGAAAAACTGTTTTTT
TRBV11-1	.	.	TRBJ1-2	CASSLYGTVQIF	TGTGCCAGCAGCTTATACGGAACAGTCCAAATCTTC
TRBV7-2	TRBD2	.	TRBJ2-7	CASSGQLANYEQYF	TGTGCCAGCAGCGGGCAACTAGCGAACTACGAGCAGTACTTC
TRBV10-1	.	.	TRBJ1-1	CASSESTGKAFF	TGCGCCAGCAGTGAGTCGACGGGGAAAGCTTTCTTT
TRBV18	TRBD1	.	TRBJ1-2	CASSLRPPGQNYGYTF	TGTGCCAGCTCACTTCGGCCCCCGGGACAGAACTATGGCTACACCTTC
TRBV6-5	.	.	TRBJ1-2	CASSYDWLSNYGYTF	TGTGCCAGCAGTTACGATTGGTTATCAAACTATGGCTACACCTTC
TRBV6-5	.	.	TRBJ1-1	CASRVGTEAFF	TGTGCCAGCAGAGTTGGGACTGAAGCTTTCTTT
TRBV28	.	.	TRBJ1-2	CASSSTGYYGYTF	TGTGCCAGCAGTTCAACAGGGTACTATGGCTACACCTTC
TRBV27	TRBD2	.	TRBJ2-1	CASSFRLAGVYNEQFF	TGTGCCAGCAGTTTTCGTCTAGCGGGCGTTTACAATGAGCAGTTCTTC
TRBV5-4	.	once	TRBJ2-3	CASSLRGGLTDTQYF	TGTGCCAGCAGCTTGAGGGGGGGGCTCACAGATACGCAGTATTTT
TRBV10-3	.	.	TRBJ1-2	CAISVLGGDYGYTF	TGTGCCATCAGTGTTCTGGGGGGCGACTATGGCTACACCTTC
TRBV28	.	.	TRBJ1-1	CASSLGGGWTEAFF	TGTGCCAGCAGTTTAGGGGGGGGCTGGACTGAAGCTTTCTTT
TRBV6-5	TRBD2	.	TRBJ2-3	CASSYGLAGGADTQYF	TGTGCCAGCAGTTACGGACTAGCGGGGGGGGCAGATACGCAGTATTTT
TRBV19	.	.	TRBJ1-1	CASSMREGTRNTEAFF	TGTGCCAGTAGTATGCGGGAGGGTACAAGGAACACTGAAGCTTTCTTT